These 31 T cell receptor beta chains share one sample of origin, sequenced in a study (dated by TCRdb to 2015 to 2017). The library relied on 5' RACE. The reads were generated on an Illumina MiSeq. The raw public reads went through TCRdb reprocessing: fastp at Q25, MiXCR clone calling, in-frame beta chains kept. A single entry per CDR3 protein holds the most common genes and DNA from its merged rows. The table for this sample lists about 8,900 distinct CDR3 sequences; 27% of them were counted only once. The ten biggest clones cover less than 5% of the sample. What was sequenced was naive CD4+ T cells sorted from a lymph node. This sample's cell subset or site label indicates: naive CD4+ T cells, CD4+CD45RA+CD25-. The receptors derive from a female donor with breast cancer.

This clonotype was counted at least ten times. The V call is TRBV4-1, the J call TRBJ1-5; 9 bases map to TRBD1. CDR3 length: 16 amino acids. Germline trimming cut 1 base from V and 5 bases from J; bases unmatched to any gene: 6. Looked up from germline, CDR1 is MGHRA and CDR2 is YSYEKL. DNA for the CDR3: TGCGCCAGCAGCCAAGTGGGGGACAGGGTAGATCAGCCCCAGCATTTT. Encoded protein: CASSQVGDRVDQPQHF.

Comment on this clonotype: One end of the junction does not line up with germline, which may come from a read error. The chain carries TRBV18 and TRBJ1-1; perhaps TRBD1 as D (5 bases). The length of the CDR3 is 14 residues. Per the germline V gene, CDR1 is KGHSH and CDR2 is LQKENI. DNA of the CDR3: TGTGCCAGCTCACCACAGGGACGTGACACTGAAGCTTCCTTT. Translation gives CASSPQGRDTEASF.

This clonotype was recorded a few times. The genes are TRBV12-3 or TRBV12-4 and TRBJ1-5; 7 bases are a match to TRBD1. CDR3 length: 13 residues. V shed 5 bases, J shed 5 bases, and the junction held 3 bases outside the gene matches. The CDR3 DNA is TGTGCCAGCAGTAACGACAGGGATCAGCCCCAGCATTTT. As protein: CASSNDRDQPQHF.

The table lists this clonotype with a few counts. Sequence at one end of the junction differs from germline and may be a read error. The chain has TRBV10-2 and TRBJ2-1; 13 bases fit TRBD2. Germline CDR1 and CDR2: WSHSY and SAAADI. This CDR3 spans 14 amino acids. The CDR3 DNA is TGCGCCAGCAGGGAGGGACCCGGGACTAGCGGGATTGACTTC. As protein: CASREGPGTSGIDF.

With respect to this clonotype: This may be a read error, as it is one base from a much larger clone. The chain carries TRBV28 and TRBJ2-3; 8 bases align to TRBD1. CDR1 and CDR2 (germline): MDHEN, SYDVKM. The CDR3 is made up of 12 amino acids. As DNA, the CDR3 is TGTGTCAGCAGGGGGCTCGTAGATACGCAGTATTTT. Amino acid sequence: CVSRGLVDTQYF.

V usage is TRBV19 and J usage is TRBJ1-2, with TRBD1 identical over 7 bases. This CDR3 has 15 amino acids. Germline CDR1 is LNHDA and CDR2 is SQIVND (reference sequence). V lost 5 bases and J lost 1; bases outside the gene matches: 7. The CDR3 region has the DNA TGTGCCAGTAGTGTGACAGGGACCATTAACTATGGCTACACCTTC. This sequence encodes CASSVTGTINYGYTF.

As to this clonotype: A single base separates this from a much larger clone, so it may be a read error. The CDR3 sequence: CASSQAFRGNNEQFF. The DNA for the CDR3 is TGTGCCAGCAGCCAAGCCTTCAGGGGGAACAATGAGCAGTTCTTC. The chain joins TRBV3-1 to TRBJ2-1; the match to TRBD1 covers 7 bases. The CDR3 loop spans 15 amino acids. With 1 base clipped from V and 5 bases from J, the junction kept 5 bases outside the gene matches. CDR1 and CDR2 from the germline V gene are LGHDT and YNNKEL (reference sequence).

Sample share makes this clonotype medium-sized. The chain has TRBV11-3 and TRBJ1-3; D is ambiguous. The CDR3 is 17 amino acids. Trimming left V 5 bases short and J 1 base short, with 18 bases between. In germline, CDR1 is SGHNT, CDR2 YENEEA. The CDR3: CASSPSAARPSGNTIYF. Here the CDR3 DNA reads TGTGCCAGCAGCCCGAGTGCCGCTCGACCTTCTGGAAACACCATATATTTT.

Regarding this clonotype: One base away lies a much larger clone, so this may be a sequencing read error. The CDR3 DNA reads TGCGCCAGCAACCCACGGGACAGTAATGAAAAACTGTTTTTT. It translates to CASNPRDSNEKLFF. The rearrangement links TRBV5-1 to TRBJ1-4, with 7 bases matching TRBD1. The CDR3 has 14 amino acids. The germline CDR1 and CDR2 sequences are SGHRS and YFSETQ. The trim removed 6 bases at V and 4 bases at J, leaving 6 bases unmatched.

This sequence joins TRBV7-9 and TRBJ1-4; tentative D call: TRBD1 (6 bases). The germline CDR1 and CDR2 sequences are SEHNR and FQNEAQ (reference sequence). The CDR3 sequence is 15 residues long. With 4 bases removed from V and 5 bases from J, the gap between germline ends came to 14 bases. CDR3 sequence (DNA): TGTGCCAGCAGCTCAACAGGGTTGTCGAATGAAAAACTGTTTTTT. It encodes CASSSTGLSNEKLFF.

This clonotype was recorded at least ten times. V is TRBV20-1 and J is TRBJ2-1; TRBD2 matches 9 bases. With V trimmed by 3 bases and J by 7 bases, 4 bases remained unmatched. The CDR3 covers 13 residues. Germline V CDR1 and CDR2: DFQATT, SNEGSKA (reference sequence). The CDR3 DNA is TGCAGTGCTAGTTTAGCGGGAGCAAATGAGCAGTTCTTC. Protein sequence: CSASLAGANEQFF.

This clonotype came up many times. This rearrangement joins TRBV25-1 to TRBJ1-4; TRBD1 matches 8 bases. This CDR3 region has 13 residues. The germline V gene encodes CDR1 MGHDK and CDR2 SYGVNS. V shed 4 bases and J 11 bases; nucleotides not matched to a gene: 6. DNA of the CDR3: TGTGCCAGCAGTGGACGACAGGGGTCTAAACTGTTTTTT. This gives the protein CASSGRQGSKLFF. Based on the CDR3 plus reference TRBV25-1 and TRBJ1-4, the full variable domain is EADIYQTPRYLVIGTGKKITLECSQTMGHDKMYWYQQDPGMELHLIHYSYGVNSTEKGDLSSESTVSRIRTEHFPLTLESARPSHTSQYLCASSGRQGSKLFFGSGTQLSVL.

This clonotype was observed many times. CDR3 bases: TGTGCCAGCAGCTTAAATGAGGGTCAGCCCCAGCATTTT. Protein sequence: CASSLNEGQPQHF. The chain employs TRBV7-3 and TRBJ1-5; D is undetermined. Trimming took off 1 base at V and 6 bases at J, with 7 bases between the two ends. The germline gives CDR1 SGHTA, CDR2 FQGTGA. CDR3 length: 13 residues. Full variable domain (rest looked up from reference TRBV7-3 and TRBJ1-5): GAGVSQTPSNKVTEKGKYVELRCDPISGHTALYWYRQSLGQGPEFLIYFQGTGAADDSGLPNDRFFAVRPEGSVSTLKIQRTERGDSAVYLCASSLNEGQPQHFGDGTRLSIL.

This clonotype has a handful of counts. A much more abundant neighbour one base away suggests this may be a read error. The V gene is TRBV12-5, the J gene TRBJ1-5; D is unclear. Germline CDR1 reads LGHNT; CDR2 reads FRNRAP. The CDR3 covers 13 residues. CDR3 in amino acids: CASGLNSNQPRHF. The CDR3 DNA reads TGTGCTAGTGGTTTAAACAGCAATCAGCCCCGGCATTTT.

As regards this clonotype: With a much larger clone just one base away, this may be a read error. V gene TRBV5-1 combines with J gene TRBJ1-1; D is perhaps TRBD1 (5 bases). Germline loops: CDR1 SGHRS, CDR2 YFSETQ. This CDR3 comprises 13 residues. The CDR3 DNA reads TGCGCCAGCAGCTCGGACACCAACACTGGAGCTTTCTTT. Amino acids: CASSSDTNTGAFF.

This clonotype is medium-sized (0.01 to 0.1%). The chain joins TRBV12-3 or TRBV12-4 to TRBJ2-7; D is unresolved. This CDR3 contains 13 residues. Trimming removed 5 bases at V and 5 bases at J, with 13 bases between. CDR3 in DNA: TGTGCCAGCAGTCGCCTGGCGAGGAACGAGCAGTACTTC. This codes for CASSRLARNEQYF.

This clonotype occurred a few times. The chain links TRBV29-1 to TRBJ2-7; 10 bases map to TRBD2. CDR3 length: 13 residues. V shed 7 bases and J 0 bases; nucleotides not matched to a gene: 3. Germline V CDR1 and CDR2: SQVTM, ANQGSEA. Here the CDR3 reads CSETSGDSYEQYF. CDR3 DNA: TGCAGCGAAACTAGCGGGGACTCCTACGAGCAGTACTTC.

This clonotype rates as medium-sized. V is TRBV20-1 and J is TRBJ1-3; D is possibly TRBD1 (6 bases). The CDR3 spans 13 residues. Per the germline V gene, CDR1 is DFQATT and CDR2 is SNEGSKA (reference sequence). V was pared by 6 bases and J by 3 bases, with 12 bases between. The CDR3 region is CSAIEGGGNTIYF. The CDR3 coding sequence is TGCAGTGCCATAGAGGGGGGTGGAAACACCATATATTTT.

Judged by abundance, this clonotype is medium-sized. J is TRBJ2-2 and V is TRBV29-1; the D call may be TRBD1 or TRBD2 (5 bases each). This CDR3 contains 16 residues. Trimming took 3 bases from V and 6 from J, leaving 20 bases between them. Germline V CDR1 and CDR2: SQVTM, ANQGSEA. The CDR3 region is CSVEGVAAIEAGELFF. For the CDR3, the DNA is TGCAGCGTTGAGGGGGTGGCGGCCATCGAGGCCGGGGAGCTGTTTTTT.

Ten or more counts support this clonotype. This rearrangement joins TRBV6-1 to TRBJ1-1; 9 nucleotides align to TRBD1. The germline gives CDR1 MNHNS, CDR2 SASEGT. J gave up 6 bases and V 8 bases, and 13 bases lay outside the gene matches. The CDR3 loop spans 15 amino acids. The CDR3 DNA follows: TGTGCCAGCCGGATCGACAGGGGGAACGGGGCTGAAGCTTTCTTT. This sequence encodes CASRIDRGNGAEAFF.

The rearrangement uses TRBV4-1 and TRBJ2-7; 7 bases agree with TRBD2. The CDR3 is 16 residues long. The V segment lost 1 base and the J segment 7 bases; nucleotides outside the gene matches: 13. CDR1 and CDR2 from the germline V gene are MGHRA and YSYEKL. Here the CDR3 reads CASSQVLAGDSWEQYF. The CDR3 DNA reads as TGCGCCAGCAGCCAAGTTCTGGCGGGAGATAGTTGGGAGCAGTACTTC.

The table lists this clonotype with many counts. CDR3 sequence reads: CATSDTDGGADNEQFF. The CDR3 bases are TGTGCCACCAGTGATACGGACGGGGGTGCCGACAATGAGCAGTTCTTC. The chain has TRBV24-1 and TRBJ2-1, with D perhaps matching TRBD2 (6 bases). The CDR3 is 16 amino acids. Trimming shortened V by 3 bases and J by 5 bases, and 16 bases separated the two germline ends. Germline CDR1 reads KGHDR; CDR2 reads SFDVKD.

A note on this clonotype: Being one base from a much bigger clone, this may be a read error. V usage is TRBV2 and J usage is TRBJ1-5, with D uncertain. The CDR3 consists of 14 residues. Germline V CDR1 and CDR2: SNHLY, FYNNEI. The CDR3, as DNA: TGTGCCAGCAGTGAATCCCATAGCGATCAGCCCCAGCATTTT. Its translation: CASSESHSDQPQHF.

Details on this clonotype: A much more abundant neighbour one base away suggests this may be a read error. In nucleotides, the CDR3 is TGTGCCACCAGTGGGTTGCTTAGCTCTGGGGCCAACGTCCTGACTTTC. Amino acid sequence: CATSGLLSSGANVLTF. The chain joins TRBV24-1 to TRBJ2-6; D gene unclear. V shed 5 bases and J shed 0 bases, with 10 bases lying between them. This CDR3 contains 16 residues. Germline V gene lookup returns CDR1 KGHDR and CDR2 SFDVKD.

The table lists this clonotype with a few counts. V and J are TRBV3-1 and TRBJ1-2, with D uncertain. Looked up from germline, CDR1 is LGHDT and CDR2 is YNNKEL (reference sequence). The CDR3 is made up of 16 amino acids. The V end was cut by 0 bases, the J end by 5 bases, with 16 bases between. CDR3 bases: TGTGCCAGCAGCCAAGATCAGACCTATTCTTGGTATGGCTACACCTTC. Protein sequence: CASSQDQTYSWYGYTF.

The chain uses TRBV20-1 and TRBJ2-7; possibly TRBD1 for D (5 bases). The CDR3 spans 13 residues. Between the trimmed V and J ends, which lost 6 bases and 6 bases, there was a span of 18 bases. Germline assignment: CDR1 DFQATT and CDR2 SNEGSKA (reference sequence). Here the CDR3 reads CSAKRRVWGEQYF. CDR3 coding DNA: TGCAGTGCAAAACGCAGGGTGTGGGGCGAGCAGTACTTC.

On this clonotype itself: At one end, the junction sequence differs from germline, possibly due to a read error. The chain links TRBV15 to TRBJ2-7; no reliable D call. Germline V gives CDR1 LNHNV, CDR2 YYDKDF (reference sequence). This CDR3 comprises 15 residues. CDR3 bases: TGTACCACCAGCAGGAAGTCAGACGGAGCCTACGAGCAGTACTTC. This gives the protein CTTSRKSDGAYEQYF.

Of note for this clonotype: At one boundary the junction diverges from the germline segment, which might be a read error. This rearrangement joins TRBV18 to TRBJ1-5; D is unresolved. The germline V gene has CDR1 KGHSH and CDR2 LQKENI. There are 16 residues in the CDR3. CDR3 bases: TGTGCCAGCTCACCACCCCCCGGACGGAGCAATCTGCCCCAGCATTTT. It codes for CASSPPPGRSNLPQHF.

Of note for this clonotype: The junction departs from the called germline gene at one end, perhaps through a read error. The chain carries TRBV11-2 and TRBJ1-1; D gene ambiguous. The CDR3 sequence is 13 residues long. Germline V gene data show CDR1 as SGHAT and CDR2 as FQNNGV. For the CDR3, the DNA is TGTGCCAGCAGCTTAGGGCTGAACACTGAAGCTTCCTTT. It encodes CASSLGLNTEASF.

The chain uses TRBV6-5 and TRBJ1-2; D unclear. In germline, CDR1 is MNHEY, CDR2 SVGAGI. V lost 7 bases to trimming and J lost 5 bases, with 8 bases between them. CDR3 length: 11 amino acids. The CDR3 nucleotides are TGTGCCAGCAAAGACCCGTATGGCTACACCTTC. It specifies CASKDPYGYTF.

The rearrangement joins TRBV3-1 to TRBJ2-1; 7 bases line up with TRBD2. The CDR3 has 14 residues. J was trimmed by 12 bases and V by 4 bases; bases with no gene match: 12. The germline CDR1 and CDR2 sequences are LGHDT and YNNKEL (reference sequence). The CDR3 DNA reads TGTGCCAGCAGCCTAGCGGGTCCGGACTATGGGCAGTTCTTC. The encoded protein is CASSLAGPDYGQFF.